This entry concerns a single T cell receptor beta chain. This entry is derived from a study of blood T cell repertoires in COVID-19. Across the study: COVID-19 samples from acute and convalescent phases originated in the United States, Italy and Spain. The cDNA or gDNA used as material had been derived from T cells, B-cell-depleted T cells, or PBMCs.

From germline, CDR1 is LGHNA and CDR2 YNFKEQ. The V and J ends lost 3 bases and 5 bases respectively, with 10 bases between them. The CDR3 sequence is 13 residues long. Participants' own reports of clinical history determined their cohort assignment. Per the study methods: Scientists estimated how many nucleated cells there were by amplifying reference gene primers. TCRdb's table, derived via immunoSEQ multiplex PCR, lists solely in-frame clones and lacks some. That table is the source of V, J and clone size, and D and trimming were worked out from the DNA. Altogether 450,000 to 600,000 clones are present, around 87% being singletons, with the ten largest covering around 0.64%.

The receptor's source is a woman under 30 who had recovered from COVID-19. The J gene is TRBJ1-2, the V gene TRBV4-2; maybe TRBD1 (5 bases). The sequencing sample was made of PBMCs or T cells enriched from blood (not recorded which). CDR3 residues: CASSQGGFYGYTF. DNA for the CDR3: TGTGCCAGCAGCCAGGGGGGGTTTTATGGCTACACCTTC.